These 25 T cell receptor beta chains share one sample of origin, sequenced in a study of post-analysis software for immune sequencing data. The antigens for these receptors are not known. Regarding the study as a whole: Five TRBV segments appeared more often in patients than in controls, and TRBV5-6, TRBV5-1 and TRBV20-1 were among these.

TCR beta libraries were prepared from cDNA with unique molecular identifiers. TCRdb recomputed calls from the PCR reads with MiXCR, one row per CDR3 protein. Here the sample spans about 770,000 distinct CDR3 sequences, approximately 44% being singletons. Material: blood. These receptors were collected from a girl aged 5 to 17 with multiple sclerosis.

This clonotype was detected only a few times. This chain links TRBV7-9 with TRBJ2-1; 7 nucleotides match TRBD1. Germline CDR1 SEHNR, CDR2 FQNEAQ (reference sequence). CDR3 length: 12 residues. Germline trimming cut 4 bases from V and 7 bases from J; bases unmatched to any gene: 1. CDR3 loop: CASSWGQNEQFF. The CDR3 DNA reads TGTGCCAGCAGCTGGGGACAGAATGAGCAGTTCTTC.

This clonotype was counted a few times. V gene TRBV28 combines with J gene TRBJ1-5, with 7 bases identical to TRBD1. V lost 7 bases and J lost 4; bases outside the gene matches: 10. Germline V gives CDR1 MDHEN, CDR2 SYDVKM. The CDR3 extends over 15 amino acids. The CDR3 nucleotides read TGTGCCAGCAACGCCGTGATACAGGGGAATCAGCCCCAGCATTTT. This sequence encodes CASNAVIQGNQPQHF.

The genes are TRBV6-6 and TRBJ2-1; D is perhaps TRBD2 (5 bases). Germline loops: CDR1 MNHNY, CDR2 SVGAGI (reference sequence). There are 15 residues in the CDR3. The V and J ends lost 4 bases and 7 bases respectively, with 17 bases between them. In DNA, the CDR3 is TGTGCCAGCAGTTCAGAGCGGCTAACGGGGAATGAGCAGTTCTTC. Amino acids: CASSSERLTGNEQFF.

This clonotype was counted only a few times. J is TRBJ2-1 and V is TRBV5-1, with 15 nucleotides matching TRBD2. The germline V gene has CDR1 SGHRS and CDR2 YFSETQ. With 4 bases clipped from V and 6 bases from J, the junction kept 8 bases outside the gene matches. The CDR3 covers 17 residues. CDR3 nucleotides: TGCGCCAGCAGCATGCCGGGACTAGCGGGAGGAAGCAATGAGCAGTTCTTC. Translation gives CASSMPGLAGGSNEQFF.

This chain connects TRBV6-5 to TRBJ1-2; no clear D. V dropped 0 bases and J dropped 4 bases, with 15 bases sitting between them. Germline loops: CDR1 MNHEY, CDR2 SVGAGI. There are 16 residues in the CDR3. In DNA form, the CDR3 reads TGTGCCAGCAGTTACTCTACCACCAGGACTCTCTATGGCTACACCTTC. It specifies CASSYSTTRTLYGYTF.

The V and J genes are TRBV3-1 and TRBJ1-4, with TRBD1 as a possible D gene (6 bases). The length of the CDR3 is 13 residues. The V gene lost 3 bases and the J gene lost 13 bases, with 15 bases spanning the gap. Germline V gives CDR1 LGHDT, CDR2 YNNKEL (reference sequence). Here the CDR3 reads CASSQMGKQGLFF. The CDR3, as DNA: TGTGCCAGCAGCCAGATGGGGAAACAGGGACTGTTTTTT.

V usage is TRBV25-1 and J usage is TRBJ2-4; TRBD1 is a possible D gene (6 bases). The J call is uncertain, as TRBJ2-7 better fits the DNA end. Germline loops: CDR1 MGHDK, CDR2 SYGVNS. The CDR3 length is 13 residues. The CDR3 DNA sequence: TGTGCCAGCACAGTAACAGGGCGCGACGAGCAGTACTTC. It specifies CASTVTGRDEQYF.

The V gene is TRBV27, the J gene TRBJ2-5; 13 nucleotides line up with TRBD2. The DNA end favors TRBJ2-7, so the J call may be wrong. The CDR3 runs 15 residues. CDR1 and CDR2 (germline): MNHEY, SMNVEV (reference sequence). This CDR3 reads CASIGLAGVGFEQYF. The DNA of the CDR3 is TGTGCCAGCATCGGACTAGCGGGAGTCGGATTCGAGCAGTACTTC.

This clonotype came up many times. This rearrangement joins TRBV6-5 to TRBJ2-7; no firm D call. Trimming removed 11 bases at V and 5 bases at J, with 16 bases between. This CDR3 has 12 amino acids. Looked up from germline, CDR1 is MNHEY and CDR2 is SVGAGI. The CDR3 reads CAAGSLWDEQYF. The CDR3 DNA follows: TGTGCCGCCGGGTCTTTGTGGGACGAGCAGTACTTC.

V usage is TRBV18 and J usage is TRBJ1-4; no firm D call. V lost 3 bases to trimming and J lost 7 bases, with 12 bases between them. The CDR3 covers 14 residues. CDR1 KGHSH and CDR2 LQKENI come from the germline V gene. The CDR3 DNA reads as TGTGCCAGCTCACCGGAGCCCTGGAGTGAAAAACTGTTTTTT. This sequence encodes CASSPEPWSEKLFF.

As to this clonotype: A read error may account for a junction end that differs from germline. The chain carries TRBV2 and TRBJ1-5, with D uncertain. This CDR3 is 13 amino acids long. Germline values: CDR1 SNHLY, CDR2 FYNNEI. The CDR3 DNA follows: TGTGCCTGCAGTGACAACCTTAATCAGCCCCAGCATTTT. Residues: CACSDNLNQPQHF.

This chain's CDR3 is CASSLRTSGGYNEQFF. The CDR3 region has the DNA TGTGCCAGCAGTTTACGGACTAGCGGGGGCTACAATGAGCAGTTCTTC. The chain is built from TRBV27 and TRBJ2-1, with 13 bases that match TRBD2. The CDR3 contains 16 residues. V lost 2 bases, J lost 3 bases, and 1 base stayed unmatched. CDR1 and CDR2 from the germline V gene are MNHEY and SMNVEV (reference sequence).

The J gene is TRBJ2-1, the V gene TRBV6-1, with 10 bases identical to TRBD2. J gave up 12 bases and V 6 bases, and 8 bases lay outside the gene matches. The CDR3 consists of 13 residues. In germline, CDR1 is MNHNS, CDR2 SASEGT. As DNA, the CDR3 is TGTGCCAGCAGGGGGACTAGCGTCATGCGGCAGTTCTTC. It specifies CASRGTSVMRQFF.

The CDR3 spells CASSRSSGSTDTQYF. The CDR3 DNA follows: TGTGCCAGCAGTCGATCTAGCGGTAGCACAGATACGCAGTATTTT. The chain is built from TRBV6-5 and TRBJ2-3, with 7 nucleotides matching TRBD2. This CDR3 is 15 amino acids long. Germline V lookup: CDR1 MNHEY, CDR2 SVGAGI. With 5 bases clipped from V and 0 bases from J, the junction kept 5 bases outside the gene matches.

The CDR3 DNA follows: TGTGCCACCAGCGAGACAGGGCTGCGAGAGACCCAGTACTTC. Translation gives CATSETGLRETQYF. The genes are TRBV24-1 and TRBJ2-5, with TRBD1 matching over 7 bases. Germline loops: CDR1 KGHDR, CDR2 SFDVKD. The CDR3 totals 14 residues. With 7 bases clipped from V and 4 bases from J, the junction kept 8 bases outside the gene matches.

This clonotype was seen only a few times. This sequence joins TRBV7-2 and TRBJ2-7, with TRBD2 identical over 9 bases. Trimming cost V 2 bases and J 0 bases; bases outside gene matches: 14. Germline V gene lookup returns CDR1 SGHTA and CDR2 FQGNSA. CDR3 length equals 19 residues. In DNA, the CDR3 is TGTGCCAGCAGCTTATTTGGGCGGGAGGGCCGTCTGAGCTCCTACGAGCAGTACTTC. Protein sequence: CASSLFGREGRLSSYEQYF.

This clonotype was found a few times. The chain uses TRBV10-3 and TRBJ2-5, with D hard to call. Germline values: CDR1 ENHRY, CDR2 SYGVKD. Deletions cut 8 bases from V and 4 bases from J, with 8 bases between. The CDR3 has 11 amino acids. CDR3 bases: TGTGCCATCGCATGGGCAGAGACCCAGTACTTC. Its translation: CAIAWAETQYF.

This chain joins TRBV12-3 or TRBV12-4 and TRBJ2-3; D not resolved. The CDR3 spans 14 residues. The germline V and J ends were trimmed by 1 base and 5 bases, with 10 bases remaining between them. The DNA for the CDR3 is TGTGCCAGCAGTTTAGGACTGGACCAAGATACGCAGTATTTT. Amino acids: CASSLGLDQDTQYF.

V gene TRBV2 combines with J gene TRBJ2-7, with 9 nucleotides matching TRBD2. V trimming: 6 bases; J trimming: 7 bases; junction bases outside the gene matches: 10. CDR3 size: 14 residues. Looked up from germline, CDR1 is SNHLY and CDR2 is FYNNEI. The CDR3 nucleotides read TGTGCCAGCAGCGCCCTCCCTAGCGGGAATGAGCAGTACTTC. This translates into CASSALPSGNEQYF. The variable domain in full, with the rest retrieved from reference TRBV2 and TRBJ2-7, is EPEVTQTPSHQVTQMGQEVILRCVPISNHLYFYWYRQILGQKVEFLVSFYNNEISEKSEIFDDQFSVERPDGSNFTLKIRSTKLEDSAMYFCASSALPSGNEQYFGPGTRLTVT.

The rearrangement links TRBV6-2 or TRBV6-3 to TRBJ2-7; D may match TRBD1 or TRBD2 (6 bases each). This CDR3 has 12 amino acids. Germline V gives CDR1 MNHEY, CDR2 SVGEGT. Trimming cost V 10 bases and J 1 base, with 11 bases left between them. CDR3 in amino acids: CATWGASYEQYF. CDR3 nucleotide sequence: TGTGCCACTTGGGGGGCATCCTACGAGCAGTACTTC.

The rearrangement joins TRBV20-1 to TRBJ2-4; D is uncertain. The J call is uncertain, as TRBJ2-7 better fits the DNA end. From germline, CDR1 is DFQATT and CDR2 SNEGSKA (reference sequence). The CDR3 has 14 amino acids. The DNA for the CDR3 is TGCAGTGCTAGAGCCAGATCCAGTGGTTACGAGCAGTACTTC. Translation gives CSARARSSGYEQYF.

The genes are TRBV5-6 and TRBJ1-2; the D is unclear. Deletions cut 4 bases from V and 2 bases from J, with 12 bases between. In germline, CDR1 is SGHDT, CDR2 YYEEEE. This CDR3 has 14 amino acids. CDR3 coding DNA: TGTGCCAGCAGCGCGGACCGAGAGAACTATGGCTACACCTTC. Its protein is CASSADRENYGYTF.

The count of this clonotype is one. This chain joins TRBV20-1 and TRBJ2-1, with 11 positions matching TRBD2. CDR3 length: 21 amino acids. V lost 4 bases, J lost 1 base, and 21 bases stayed unmatched. Germline V CDR1 and CDR2: DFQATT, SNEGSKA (reference sequence). The CDR3 is CSATALRLAGGGSGSYNEQFF. In nucleotides, the CDR3 is TGCAGTGCTACGGCCCTTCGGCTAGCGGGAGGAGGGTCCGGGTCCTACAATGAGCAGTTCTTC.

This chain connects TRBV7-2 to TRBJ1-5; D gene unclear. V gave up 2 bases and J gave up 6 bases, with 14 bases separating them. Germline V gives CDR1 SGHTA, CDR2 FQGNSA. This CDR3 has 15 residues. The CDR3 DNA sequence: TGTGCCAGCAGCTTAAATTCCGGGATAGGTCAGCCCCAGCATTTT. It encodes CASSLNSGIGQPQHF.

The V and J genes are TRBV3-1 and TRBJ2-5; TRBD2 aligns across 11 bases. The J segment lost 1 base and the V segment lost 5 bases, leaving 6 bases of the junction unmatched. CDR3 length equals 16 residues. Germline V lookup: CDR1 LGHDT, CDR2 YNNKEL (reference sequence). The CDR3 loop reads CASSSRLAGLQETQYF. Written as DNA, the CDR3 is TGTGCCAGCAGCTCAAGACTAGCGGGACTCCAAGAGACCCAGTACTTC.